The 25 T cell receptor beta chains below come from one sample, sequenced in a study of neurological immune-mediated disorders. TCRdb ran MiXCR on the 5' RACE reads and lists one entry per CDR3 protein. The repertoire holds roughly 60,000 distinct CDR3 sequences, with approximately 10% as singletons. The sequenced material came from PBMCs. These receptors were obtained from a man in his 60s in good health.

This clonotype has a count of ten or more. The J gene is TRBJ2-5, the V gene TRBV2, with D perhaps matching TRBD1 (5 bases). The length of the CDR3 is 16 residues. CDR1 and CDR2 (germline): SNHLY, FYNNEI. The V gene lost 6 bases and the J gene lost 1 base, with 18 bases spanning the gap. The DNA of the CDR3 is TGTGCCAGCAGCGCCCGACTGGGGCGCTCCCAAGAGACCCAGTACTTC. Translating it yields CASSARLGRSQETQYF.

This rearrangement joins TRBV18 to TRBJ2-1; D is uncertain. CDR1 and CDR2 (germline): KGHSH, LQKENI. V was pared by 5 bases and J by 9 bases, with 20 bases between. CDR3 length equals 15 residues. The DNA of the CDR3 is TGTGCCAGCTCAACCTCACAGACGGGCATGGGTGAGCAGTTCTTC. It specifies CASSTSQTGMGEQFF. Using reference TRBV18 and TRBJ2-1 for the parts outside the CDR3, the full variable domain is NAGVMQNPRHLVRRRGQEARLRCSPMKGHSHVYWYRQLPEEGLKFMVYLQKENIIDESGMPKERFSAEFPKEGPSILRIQQVVRGDSAAYFCASSTSQTGMGEQFFGPGTRLTVL.

This clonotype has at least ten counts. CDR3 amino acids: CASSPQGDYTDTQYF. The CDR3 nucleotides are TGTGCCAGCTCACCTCAGGGGGACTACACAGATACGCAGTATTTT. V and J are TRBV18 and TRBJ2-3, with D tentatively TRBD1 or TRBD2 (7 bases each). Looked up from germline, CDR1 is KGHSH and CDR2 is LQKENI. V lost 3 bases and J 2 bases, leaving 12 bases between the germline ends. This CDR3 has 15 residues.

This clonotype was counted at least ten times. The J gene is TRBJ1-2, the V gene TRBV7-2, with 7 bases aligning to TRBD1. This CDR3 has 14 residues. Germline V gives CDR1 SGHTA, CDR2 FQGNSA. V trimming: 8 bases; J trimming: 4 bases; junction bases outside the gene matches: 10. DNA of the CDR3: TGTGCCAGCGAGAATCCCAGGGGGAGCTATGGCTACACCTTC. The encoded protein is CASENPRGSYGYTF.

V and J are TRBV20-1 and TRBJ2-5; 10 nucleotides agree with TRBD2. The length of the CDR3 is 13 residues. Trimming removed 5 bases from V and 5 bases from J; junction bases left unmatched: 5. Germline V gives CDR1 DFQATT, CDR2 SNEGSKA (reference sequence). CDR3 amino acids: CSAGAGGPETQYF. CDR3 DNA: TGCAGTGCTGGAGCGGGGGGGCCGGAGACCCAGTACTTC.

At least ten counts were recorded for this clonotype. V usage is TRBV20-1 and J usage is TRBJ1-2; D might be TRBD1 (5 bases). The germline V gene encodes CDR1 DFQATT and CDR2 SNEGSKA (reference sequence). Trimming shortened V by 1 base and J by 2 bases, and 8 bases separated the two germline ends. The CDR3 has 13 amino acids. CDR3 coding DNA: TGCAGTGCTAGAGCCCCAGGGAACTATGGCTACACCTTC. Encoded protein: CSARAPGNYGYTF.

This clonotype was seen repeatedly, ten times or more. The chain carries TRBV15 and TRBJ1-1; D is ambiguous. V was cut by 6 bases and J by 3 bases, with 8 bases left in between. Germline V gene sequence: CDR1 LNHNV, CDR2 YYDKDF (reference sequence). CDR3 size: 12 residues. For the CDR3, the DNA is TGTGCCACCAGAAAGCAAGACACTGAAGCTTTCTTT. As protein: CATRKQDTEAFF. Combining the CDR3 with reference TRBV15 and TRBJ1-1 gives the whole variable domain DAMVIQNPRYQVTQFGKPVTLSCSQTLNHNVMYWYQQKSSQAPKLLFHYYDKDFNNEADTPDNFQSRRPNTSFCFLDIRSPGLGDTAMYLCATRKQDTEAFFGQGTRLTVV.

This clonotype occurred many times. The chain links TRBV6-5 to TRBJ1-1, with 9 bases that match TRBD1. CDR1 is MNHEY and CDR2 is SVGAGI in the germline V gene. V gave up 6 bases and J gave up 1 base; unmatched junction bases: 9. The CDR3 is made up of 16 amino acids. The CDR3, as DNA: TGTGCCAGCAGGGACAGGGGCGCGGGGTGGAACACTGAAGCTTTCTTT. Translated, it gives CASRDRGAGWNTEAFF.

This clonotype was observed at least ten times. The genes are TRBV6-5 and TRBJ2-7, with D hard to call. Per the germline V gene, CDR1 is MNHEY and CDR2 is SVGAGI. V lost 2 bases, J lost 7 bases, and 12 bases lay in between. CDR3 length equals 13 residues. The CDR3 nucleotides read TGTGCCAGCAGTTACGGGGTGGGGTTGGAGCAGTACTTC. It encodes CASSYGVGLEQYF.

This clonotype was found many times. V gene TRBV6-6 combines with J gene TRBJ1-1; 7 positions agree with TRBD1. The CDR3 contains 14 residues. CDR1 and CDR2 from the germline V gene are MNHNY and SVGAGI (reference sequence). Trimming at V came to 5 bases and at J to 0 bases, leaving 3 bases not matched to a gene. CDR3 amino acids: CASSRDSLNTEAFF. Written as DNA, the CDR3 is TGTGCCAGCAGTAGGGACAGCCTGAACACTGAAGCTTTCTTT.

This clonotype was observed at least ten times. The chain is built from TRBV6-5 and TRBJ2-7; D perhaps matches TRBD1 (6 bases). Germline V gives CDR1 MNHEY, CDR2 SVGAGI. The CDR3 spans 13 residues. Trimming took off 2 bases at V and 5 bases at J, with 10 bases between the two ends. CDR3 residues: CASSYPGQNEQYF. The CDR3 bases are TGTGCCAGCAGTTACCCAGGACAGAACGAGCAGTACTTC.

This clonotype was detected ten times or more. The chain combines TRBV7-8 with TRBJ2-5; D is undetermined. The CDR3 runs 11 residues. V was clipped by 7 bases and J by 2 bases, with 5 bases between them. Germline V gives CDR1 SGHVS, CDR2 FQNEAQ. The CDR3 protein is CASTQQETQYF. CDR3 nucleotides: TGTGCCAGCACCCAACAAGAGACCCAGTACTTC.

Many counts were recorded for this clonotype. The chain has TRBV5-4 and TRBJ2-3, with TRBD2 matching 11 bases. After removal of 3 bases from V and 1 base from J, the junction contained 4 bases not matched to a gene. Germline-derived CDR1 and CDR2 are SGHNT and YYREEE (reference sequence). This CDR3 contains 16 residues. CDR3: CASSSPGLAGTDTQYF. In DNA form, the CDR3 reads TGTGCCAGCAGCTCCCCGGGACTAGCGGGCACAGATACGCAGTATTTT.

This clonotype came up a few times. The V call is TRBV7-2, the J call TRBJ2-5; TRBD2 matches 11 bases. The CDR3 sequence is 15 residues long. J was trimmed by 2 bases and V by 7 bases; bases with no gene match: 6. The germline CDR1 and CDR2 sequences are SGHTA and FQGNSA. CDR3 protein: CASTSRTSGQETQYF. The CDR3 region has the DNA TGTGCCAGCACCAGTCGGACTAGCGGGCAAGAGACCCAGTACTTC.

Concerning this clonotype itself: This may arise from a read error, as a much more abundant clone is one base away. This chain uses TRBV6-4 with TRBJ1-2; D possibly corresponds to TRBD1 (5 bases). V was cut by 6 bases and J by 4 bases, with 12 bases left in between. The CDR3 spans 13 residues. Looked up from germline, CDR1 is MRHNA and CDR2 is SNTAGT. The CDR3 spells CASSSDGGYGYTF. The CDR3 DNA follows: TGTGCCAGCAGCTCGGACGGGGGCTATGGCTACACCTTC.

This clonotype has a count of ten or more. The V call is TRBV5-4, the J call TRBJ1-6, with unresolved D. V lost 3 bases, J lost 6 bases, and 16 bases lay in between. Germline V gene data show CDR1 as SGHNT and CDR2 as YYREEE (reference sequence). The CDR3 runs to 16 residues. CDR3 coding DNA: TGTGCCAGCAGCTCATCTAGCTGGCGGCTTAATTCACCCCTCCACTTT. Translating gives CASSSSSWRLNSPLHF. The complete variable domain, with remaining parts taken from reference TRBV5-4 and TRBJ1-6, reads ETGVTQSPTHLIKTRGQQVTLRCSSQSGHNTVSWYQQALGQGPQFIFQYYREEENGRGNFPPRFSGLQFPNYSSELNVNALELDDSALYLCASSSSSWRLNSPLHFGNGTRLTVT.

About this clonotype itself: One end of the junction varies from germline; a read error may be responsible. This rearrangement joins TRBV5-1 to TRBJ1-4; 8 nucleotides align to TRBD1. This CDR3 region has 16 residues. The V gene's germline CDR1 is SGHRS and CDR2 YFSETQ. This chain's CDR3 is CGSSTGRGQANEKLFF. CDR3 sequence (DNA): TGCGGCAGCAGCACGGGCAGGGGGCAGGCTAATGAAAAACTGTTTTTT.

At least ten counts were recorded for this clonotype. This rearrangement joins TRBV7-2 to TRBJ1-5, with 7 bases fitting TRBD1. There are 16 residues in the CDR3. Germline CDR1 is SGHTA and CDR2 is FQGNSA. Trimming at V came to 5 bases and at J to 2 bases, leaving 9 bases not matched to a gene. CDR3 coding DNA: TGTGCCAGCAGCCTGTCGAGGGGGCAAGGCAATCAGCCCCAGCATTTT. As protein: CASSLSRGQGNQPQHF. The full variable domain, completed using reference TRBV7-2 and TRBJ1-5, is GAGVSQSPSNKVTEKGKDVELRCDPISGHTALYWYRQSLGQGLEFLIYFQGNSAPDKSGLPSDRFSAERTGGSVSTLTIQRTQQEDSAVYLCASSLSRGQGNQPQHFGDGTRLSIL.

In regard to this clonotype: A read error is likely, as this CDR3 ends without the conserved phenylalanine or tryptophan. In DNA, the CDR3 is TGTGCCAGCTCACCACCCGCAGCCAACTATGGCTACACCGTC. Its translation: CASSPPAANYGYTV. The chain employs TRBV18 and TRBJ1-2; D ambiguous. V dropped 0 bases and J dropped 2 bases, with 7 bases sitting between them. The V gene's germline CDR1 is KGHSH and CDR2 LQKENI. The CDR3 is 14 amino acids.

At least ten counts were recorded for this clonotype. The chain combines TRBV7-2 with TRBJ2-6; tentatively, D is TRBD1 or TRBD2 (5 bases each). Trimming stripped 5 bases from V and 3 bases from J, with 8 bases between. Germline lookup yields CDR1 SGHTA and CDR2 FQGNSA. There are 14 residues in the CDR3. This CDR3 reads CASSGTLGANVLTF. The DNA for the CDR3 is TGTGCCAGCAGCGGGACCCTTGGGGCCAACGTCCTGACTTTC.

This clonotype appeared many times. The CDR3 region is CSARDPGLTYEQYF. CDR3 in DNA: TGCAGTGCTAGAGATCCGGGACTTACCTACGAGCAGTACTTC. The J gene is TRBJ2-7, the V gene TRBV20-1, with D possibly matching TRBD2 (6 bases). CDR3 length equals 14 residues. The germline CDR1 and CDR2 sequences are DFQATT and SNEGSKA (reference sequence). V was pared by 0 bases and J by 2 bases, with 11 bases between.

A few counts support this clonotype. This rearrangement joins TRBV18 to TRBJ1-5; D might be TRBD1 (5 bases). This CDR3 has 16 residues. Deletions cut 1 base from V and 0 bases from J, with 10 bases between. CDR1 is KGHSH, CDR2 LQKENI, per germline. The CDR3 region has the DNA TGTGCCAGCTCACCACGGGGCCTGGATAGCAATCAGCCCCAGCATTTT. Its translation is CASSPRGLDSNQPQHF.

Ten or more counts support this clonotype. The genes are TRBV10-3 and TRBJ2-3, with D perhaps given as TRBD1 or TRBD2 (6 bases each). The germline V gene has CDR1 ENHRY and CDR2 SYGVKD. This CDR3 region has 13 residues. Trimming pared 7 bases from V and 6 bases from J, leaving 14 bases between. The CDR3 spells CAITGGVGDTQYF. CDR3 DNA: TGTGCCATCACCGGGGGCGTCGGGGATACGCAGTATTTT.

The rearrangement links TRBV7-6 to TRBJ2-5; tentative D call: TRBD2 (6 bases). This CDR3 is built from 14 residues. Trimming cost V 5 bases and J 5 bases, with 15 bases left between them. Germline loops: CDR1 SGHVS, CDR2 FNYEAQ. CDR3 loop: CASSLSGAGETQYF. The CDR3, as DNA: TGTGCCAGCAGCCTGTCGGGAGCAGGGGAGACCCAGTACTTC.

This clonotype was detected many times. The V and J genes are TRBV5-8 and TRBJ1-5, with unresolved D. Per the germline V gene, CDR1 is SGHTS and CDR2 is YDEGEE. Trimming took off 4 bases at V and 1 base at J, with 12 bases between the two ends. The CDR3 sequence is 15 residues long. The CDR3 here is CASSQRSGSNQPQHF. CDR3 sequence (DNA): TGTGCCAGCAGCCAGAGGTCCGGGAGCAATCAGCCCCAGCATTTT.